Listed here is a single T cell receptor beta chain. Its antigen is not known. The sample contains more than one DNA sequence encoding this CDR3. The CDR3 is 13 residues long. Trimming took off 0 bases at V and 4 bases at J, with 4 bases between the two ends. Germline CDR1 is MNHEY and CDR2 is SVGEGT. The assay was immunoSEQ multiplex PCR, and TCRdb's table has in-frame clones only and misses some. Of approximately 190,000 clones detected, over 80% appear once; the ten largest clones hold roughly 1.4%. The sample originates from a study of T cell responses to AZD1222 COVID-19 vaccine. Study outcomes and limitations: Baseline testing showed seropositivity in only six AZD1222 recipients.

This receptor was identified in an adult in good health. The specimen comprised peripheral blood, sampled on day 0 of AZD1222 vaccination. The rearrangement uses TRBV6-2 or TRBV6-3 and TRBJ1-5; D is uncertain. Here the CDR3 DNA reads TGTGCCAGCAGTTACTCGACGAATCAGCCCCAGCATTTT. As protein: CASSYSTNQPQHF.